One and the same sample provided the 22 T cell receptor beta chains below, sequenced in a study of cytomegalovirus exposure and HLA in healthy donors. It was with 60 Vbeta and 13 Jbeta primers that the PCR ran. The repertoire was sequenced with immunoSEQ multiplex PCR; TCRdb's copy has only in-frame clones and lacks some. The data show about 130,000 clones, roughly 88% seen once. Sequenced input: PBMCs. The receptor source for this set is a woman under 30 in good health and CMV-seropositive.

This rearrangement joins TRBV28 to TRBJ2-3; TRBD2 aligns across 9 bases. The V and J ends lost 0 bases and 2 bases, in that order; junction bases with no gene match: 6. In germline, CDR1 is MDHEN, CDR2 SYDVKM. There are 17 residues in the CDR3. The CDR3: CASSLWGGGALTDTQYF. For the CDR3, the DNA is TGTGCCAGCAGTTTATGGGGCGGGGGGGCCCTCACAGATACGCAGTATTTT.

This clone was seen only a few times. The chain joins TRBV18 to TRBJ2-2; D is possibly TRBD2 (6 bases). The ends were cut back, 2 bases at V and 6 bases at J, with 19 bases in the middle. This CDR3 is built from 17 residues. CDR1 is KGHSH, CDR2 LQKENI, per germline. The DNA of the CDR3 is TGTGCCAGCTCACCAGCGGCTTCCGGATCGGGGGCCGGGGAGCTGTTTTTT. It codes for CASSPAASGSGAGELFF.

J is TRBJ2-7 and V is TRBV9, with D tentatively TRBD1 (5 bases). V shed 2 bases and J shed 1 base, with 10 bases lying between them. The CDR3 is 14 residues long. Germline values: CDR1 SGDLS, CDR2 YYNGEE. Here the CDR3 reads CASSVQGQSYEQYF. Written as DNA, the CDR3 is TGTGCCAGCAGCGTCCAGGGTCAATCCTACGAGCAGTACTTC.

The chain recombines TRBV10-3 with TRBJ1-3, with a possible D match to TRBD1 (5 bases). Per the germline V gene, CDR1 is ENHRY and CDR2 is SYGVKD. Trimming removed 10 bases at V and 0 bases at J, with 7 bases between. The CDR3 runs 12 residues. This chain's CDR3 is CATTGSGNTIYF. Written as DNA, the CDR3 is TGTGCCACAACAGGCTCTGGAAACACCATATATTTT.

The chain uses TRBV29-1 and TRBJ2-1; 7 nucleotides line up with TRBD2. The CDR3 runs 13 residues. V was pared by 7 bases and J by 7 bases, with 10 bases of the junction left unmatched. Looked up from germline, CDR1 is SQVTM and CDR2 is ANQGSEA. The DNA for the CDR3 is TGCAGCGGCCGACTAGCATCCGGGAATGAGCAGTTCTTC. This sequence encodes CSGRLASGNEQFF.

The rearrangement joins TRBV14 to TRBJ2-1; D gene uncertain. V dropped 2 bases and J dropped 6 bases, with 11 bases sitting between them. Germline assignment: CDR1 SGHDN and CDR2 FVKESK. This CDR3 region has 14 residues. The CDR3 DNA reads TGTGCCAGCAGCCAAACTGGTTTCCTCAATGAGCAGTTCTTC. Translating gives CASSQTGFLNEQFF. The entire variable domain, with the rest obtained from reference TRBV14 and TRBJ2-1, is as follows: EAGVTQFPSHSVIEKGQTVTLRCDPISGHDNLYWYRRVMGKEIKFLLHFVKESKQDESGMPNNRFLAERTGGTYSTLKVQPAELEDSGVYFCASSQTGFLNEQFFGPGTRLTVL.

V gene TRBV5-1 combines with J gene TRBJ1-1, with 7 bases lining up with TRBD1. CDR3 length: 14 amino acids. The V gene's germline CDR1 is SGHRS and CDR2 YFSETQ. V trimming: 4 bases; J trimming: 5 bases; junction bases outside the gene matches: 8. The CDR3 here is CASSLQGIDTEAFF. For the CDR3, the DNA is TGCGCCAGCAGCCTACAGGGGATAGATACTGAAGCTTTCTTT.

The chain is built from TRBV2 and TRBJ1-4, with TRBD1 matching over 9 bases. J lost 4 bases, V lost 9 bases, and 6 bases had no gene match. This CDR3 has 14 residues. Germline V gives CDR1 SNHLY, CDR2 FYNNEI. The CDR3 spells CASGQGNGNEKLFF. CDR3 nucleotides: TGTGCCAGTGGACAGGGGAACGGTAATGAAAAACTGTTTTTT.

The rearrangement uses TRBV6-1 and TRBJ2-1; TRBD2 matches 14 bases. This CDR3 spans 17 amino acids. Germline loops: CDR1 MNHNS, CDR2 SASEGT. V dropped 4 bases and J dropped 3; count of bases not matched to a gene: 5. Here the CDR3 reads CASSVTSGGAFYNEQFF. The DNA for the CDR3 is TGTGCCAGCAGTGTGACTAGCGGGGGGGCCTTCTACAATGAGCAGTTCTTC.

The rearrangement uses TRBV7-6 and TRBJ2-2; 11 bases line up with TRBD2. This CDR3 has 17 residues. The ends lost 5 bases at V and 2 bases at J; junction bases unmatched: 7. Germline V gene data show CDR1 as SGHVS and CDR2 as FNYEAQ. The CDR3 is CASSPSSGGRNTGELFF. For the CDR3, the DNA is TGTGCCAGCAGCCCCTCTAGCGGGGGGAGAAACACCGGGGAGCTGTTTTTT.

The chain combines TRBV6-1 with TRBJ1-5; TRBD1 aligns across 7 bases. V shed 10 bases and J 3 bases; nucleotides not matched to a gene: 6. The V gene's germline CDR1 is MNHNS and CDR2 SASEGT. The CDR3 spans 13 residues. DNA of the CDR3: TGTGCCACATATACAGGGGACAATCAGCCCCAGCATTTT. Its protein product is CATYTGDNQPQHF.

The genes are TRBV7-9 and TRBJ1-2, with TRBD1 matching over 7 bases. The germline gives CDR1 SEHNR, CDR2 FQNEAQ (reference sequence). The V and J ends lost 5 bases and 6 bases, in that order; junction bases with no gene match: 12. This CDR3 region has 15 residues. The CDR3 bases are TGTGCCAGCAGCCGAACAGGGGAAGCAGTCGATGGCTACACCTTC. Protein: CASSRTGEAVDGYTF.

Here the CDR3 reads CASSESSGGGTDTQYF. CDR3 in DNA: TGTGCCAGCAGTGAGTCTAGCGGGGGTGGAACAGATACGCAGTATTTT. The chain combines TRBV6-1 with TRBJ2-3, with 10 positions matching TRBD2. The V and J ends lost 3 bases and 3 bases, in that order; junction bases with no gene match: 6. This CDR3 is 16 amino acids long. Germline V gene sequence: CDR1 MNHNS, CDR2 SASEGT.

V usage is TRBV6-5 and J usage is TRBJ2-7, with 15 bases fitting TRBD2. Germline loops: CDR1 MNHEY, CDR2 SVGAGI. The CDR3 sequence is 15 residues long. With 10 bases clipped from V and 1 base from J, the junction kept 5 bases outside the gene matches. CDR3 DNA: TGTGCCACCGGACTAGCGGGGGGGCCGTCCTACGAGCAGTACTTC. It is translated as CATGLAGGPSYEQYF.

This chain uses TRBV28 with TRBJ1-5, with unresolved D. Germline values: CDR1 MDHEN, CDR2 SYDVKM. The CDR3 covers 15 residues. Trimming removed 3 bases at V and 0 bases at J, with 9 bases between. CDR3 sequence: CASSFGVYSNQPQHF. As DNA, the CDR3 is TGTGCCAGCAGTTTTGGAGTTTATAGCAATCAGCCCCAGCATTTT.

V usage is TRBV5-6 and J usage is TRBJ2-3, with D unresolved. CDR1 and CDR2 from the germline V gene are SGHDT and YYEEEE. The CDR3 covers 12 residues. V lost 3 bases and J lost 8, with 10 bases in between. CDR3 in amino acids: CASSSRVGTQYF. CDR3 nucleotides: TGTGCCAGCAGCTCCCGGGTGGGTACGCAGTATTTT.

The gene calls are TRBV2 and TRBJ1-4; a weak D match, TRBD1 (6 bases). This CDR3 is 15 amino acids long. V shed 10 bases and J shed 4 bases, with 19 bases lying between them. Germline V gives CDR1 SNHLY, CDR2 FYNNEI. CDR3 in DNA: TGTGCCAACGGGATGGAGGCAGGGGATAATGAAAAACTGTTTTTT. Translating gives CANGMEAGDNEKLFF. Looking up the rest from reference TRBV2 and TRBJ1-4 gives the full variable domain: EPEVTQTPSHQVTQMGQEVILRCVPISNHLYFYWYRQILGQKVEFLVSFYNNEISEKSEIFDDQFSVERPDGSNFTLKIRSTKLEDSAMYFCANGMEAGDNEKLFFGSGTQLSVL.

The chain uses TRBV25-1 and TRBJ1-5; 9 bases are a match to TRBD1. Per the germline V gene, CDR1 is MGHDK and CDR2 is SYGVNS. V shed 3 bases and J 7 bases; nucleotides not matched to a gene: 4. This CDR3 has 14 residues. The CDR3 sequence: CASSETGGGQPQHF. In DNA, the CDR3 is TGTGCCAGCAGTGAGACAGGGGGTGGGCAGCCCCAGCATTTT.

J is TRBJ2-1 and V is TRBV10-3, with D tentatively TRBD1 (5 bases). The CDR3 covers 14 residues. V gave up 3 bases and J gave up 4 bases, with 10 bases separating them. Germline V gene sequence: CDR1 ENHRY, CDR2 SYGVKD. The CDR3 region has the DNA TGTGCCATCAGTGAATCTACAGGTTACAATGAGCAGTTCTTC. This gives the protein CAISESTGYNEQFF.

This chain links TRBV4-1 with TRBJ2-3; the match to TRBD2 covers 10 bases. Germline lookup yields CDR1 MGHRA and CDR2 YSYEKL. This CDR3 has 16 residues. Germline trimming cut 6 bases from V and 1 base from J; bases unmatched to any gene: 7. The CDR3 nucleotides are TGCGCCAGCAGTCGCAGCAGCGGGGGGGGCACAGATACGCAGTATTTT. This codes for CASSRSSGGGTDTQYF.

This clone was observed a handful of times. V is TRBV7-9 and J is TRBJ2-3; TRBD1 aligns across 8 bases. Germline CDR1 is SEHNR and CDR2 is FQNEAQ (reference sequence). The CDR3 contains 15 residues. V trimming: 3 bases; J trimming: 6 bases; junction bases outside the gene matches: 8. The CDR3 region is CASSLPGGASDTQYF. CDR3 in DNA: TGTGCCAGCAGCTTGCCAGGGGGCGCGTCTGATACGCAGTATTTT. The entire variable domain, with the rest obtained from reference TRBV7-9 and TRBJ2-3, is as follows: DTGVSQNPRHKITKRGQNVTFRCDPISEHNRLYWYRQTLGQGPEFLTYFQNEAQLEKSRLLSDRFSAERPKGSFSTLEIQRTEQGDSAMYLCASSLPGGASDTQYFGPGTRLTVL.

For this clone: An end of the junction differs from the germline gene, which may be a read error. This sequence joins TRBV4-1 and TRBJ2-3, with 7 bases lining up with TRBD2. The CDR3 sequence is 17 residues long. Germline loops: CDR1 MGHRA, CDR2 YSYEKL. The CDR3 spells CASSHPKLAEATYTQYF. For the CDR3, the DNA is TGCGCCAGCAGCCACCCCAAGCTAGCGGAGGCCACATATACGCAGTATTTT.